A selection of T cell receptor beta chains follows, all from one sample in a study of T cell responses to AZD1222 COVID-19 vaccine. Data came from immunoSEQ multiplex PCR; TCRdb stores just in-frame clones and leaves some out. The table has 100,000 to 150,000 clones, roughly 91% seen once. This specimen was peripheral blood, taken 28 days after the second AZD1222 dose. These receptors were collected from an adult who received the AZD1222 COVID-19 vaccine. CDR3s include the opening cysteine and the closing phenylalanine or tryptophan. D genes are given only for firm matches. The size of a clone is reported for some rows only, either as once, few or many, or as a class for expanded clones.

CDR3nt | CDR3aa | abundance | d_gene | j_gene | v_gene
TGCGCCAGCAGCTCCCCGGACAGGGGGCCCGAGCAGTACTTC | CASSSPDRGPEQYF | once | TRBD1 | TRBJ2-7 | TRBV5-1
TGTGCCAGCAGCCAAGAAATTTGGAGGGGAGTATGGGAGCAGTTCTTC | CASSQEIWRGVWEQFF | NA | NA | TRBJ2-1 | TRBV14
TGCGCCAGCAGCTTGAATTCAGGGGGCGACCCACCCCTCCACTTT | CASSLNSGGDPPLHF | NA | TRBD1 | TRBJ1-6 | TRBV5-1
TGTGCCAGCAGCTTAGGAGGGGGCAATCAGCCCCAGCATTTT | CASSLGGGNQPQHF | once | NA | TRBJ1-5 | TRBV5-5
TGTGCCAGTGTGGACAGGGGTGGGTACGAGCAGTACTTC | CASVDRGGYEQYF | NA | TRBD1 | TRBJ2-7 | TRBV19
TGCGCCAGCAGCCTGACTAGCGGGAGAAGTAATGAGCAGTTCTTC | CASSLTSGRSNEQFF | NA | TRBD2 | TRBJ2-1 | TRBV4-1
TGTGCCAGCAGTGAATCTACAGGAATTAACATGAACACTGAAGCTTTCTTT | CASSESTGINMNTEAFF | once | NA | TRBJ1-1 | TRBV6-1
TGTGCCAGCAGCCCCGGGACAGGGCCCTACGAGCAGTACTTC | CASSPGTGPYEQYF | NA | TRBD1 | TRBJ2-7 | TRBV3-1/TRBV3-2
TGTGCCAGCAGTCTATACGGGCCTCTACCGGGCGAGCAGTACTTC | CASSLYGPLPGEQYF | NA | NA | TRBJ2-7 | TRBV6-5
TGTGCCAGCAGCGAGGATGCCGAGACCCAGTACTTC | CASSEDAETQYF | NA | NA | TRBJ2-5 | TRBV9
TGTGCCAGCTCACCACGGTCAGGCGACCTGAACACTGAAGCTTTCTTT | CASSPRSGDLNTEAFF | once | NA | TRBJ1-1 | TRBV18
TGTGCCAGCAGTTCACGGACTAGCGGGGGGGGCTACAATGAGCAGTTCTTC | CASSSRTSGGGYNEQFF | NA | TRBD2 | TRBJ2-1 | TRBV6-2/TRBV6-3
TGTGCCAGCAACAATGGACAGGGGTCCTACAATGAGCAGTTCTTC | CASNNGQGSYNEQFF | NA | TRBD1 | TRBJ2-1 | TRBV7-8
TGTGCCAGTAGTATCACTCCTGTCTTCGATCAGCCCCAGCATTTT | CASSITPVFDQPQHF | NA | NA | TRBJ1-5 | TRBV19
TGTGCCAGTAGTACCCACGGGACAGCAACTAATGAAAAACTGTTTTTT | CASSTHGTATNEKLFF | NA | TRBD1 | TRBJ1-4 | TRBV19
TGTGCCAGCAGTGGCTTGATGCACGAGGGTGAAAAACTGTTTTTT | CASSGLMHEGEKLFF | NA | NA | TRBJ1-4 | TRBV25-1
TGTGCCAGCAGCGTAGCTGAGGTGGCGGCGCTTAACAATGAGCAGTTCTTC | CASSVAEVAALNNEQFF | NA | NA | TRBJ2-1 | TRBV9
TGCGCCAGCAGCCAAGATGGGAGCGCGAACACTGAAGCTTTCTTT | CASSQDGSANTEAFF | NA | NA | TRBJ1-1 | TRBV4-3
TGTGCCAGCAGCCCCGGGACAGCCTCCGAGCAGTACTTC | CASSPGTASEQYF | NA | TRBD1 | TRBJ2-7 | TRBV14
TGTGCCAGCCACGATACAGGGGGCAAGGGCTTCGCAACTAATGAAAAACTGTTTTTT | CASHDTGGKGFATNEKLFF | NA | TRBD1 | TRBJ1-4 | TRBV2
TGTGCCAGCAGAGAAACCGGGACCCTGCGTTACAGTGAGCAGTTCTTC | CASRETGTLRYSEQFF | NA | NA | TRBJ2-1 | TRBV7-2
TGTGCCAGCAGTTACCATGTTATAAGGGGGGACACTGAAGCTTTCTTT | CASSYHVIRGDTEAFF | NA | NA | TRBJ1-1 | TRBV6-5
TGCAGCGTTGCAGGGGAAGAAAAACTGTTTTTT | CSVAGEEKLFF | NA | NA | TRBJ1-4 | TRBV29-1
TGTGCCAGCAGCAAGGGACAGAGTCAAGAGACCCAGTACTTC | CASSKGQSQETQYF | NA | TRBD1 | TRBJ2-5 | TRBV5-4
TGTGCCAGCTCCTATCCGGGAGGGGGAAATGAAAAACTGTTTTTT | CASSYPGGGNEKLFF | NA | NA | TRBJ1-4 | TRBV3-1/TRBV3-2
TGTGCCAGCTCACGGACGGGTGGCCCAAGAAACACCATATATTTT | CASSRTGGPRNTIYF | once | NA | TRBJ1-3 | TRBV18
TGTGCCAGCAGCTTTGACAGAGGAGGCTACACCTTC | CASSFDRGGYTF | NA | NA | TRBJ1-2 | TRBV7-2
TGTGCCAGCAGGGCTCTAGCGCCTTACGAGCAGTACTTC | CASRALAPYEQYF | NA | NA | TRBJ2-7 | TRBV27